Below, 9 T cell receptor beta chains from the same sample are listed, as sequenced in a study of read filtering for tumor transcriptome and immune sequencing. Molecular barcoded adaptors covering alpha/delta and beta/gamma chains were used on about 390 ng RNA. TCRdb used MiXCR to reprocess the reads, holding one entry per CDR3 protein. The repertoire has some 130,000 distinct CDR3 sequences, 10% to 15% of them found once; the top ten carry approximately 11%. Sequencing was carried out using a population of CD138-negative cells sorted from bone marrow. All receptors come from a donor at least 40 years old with multiple myeloma.

This clonotype was detected many times. The CDR3 sequence is CASSLEKSSYNSPLHF. CDR3 in DNA: TGCGCCAGCAGCTTGGAAAAGAGCTCCTATAATTCACCCCTCCACTTT. The rearrangement links TRBV5-1 to TRBJ1-6, with D uncertain. V lost 0 bases and J lost 0, with 7 bases in between. Germline CDR1 and CDR2: SGHRS and YFSETQ. This CDR3 has 16 residues.

The chain couples TRBV6-5 to TRBJ1-2; the match to TRBD1 covers 7 bases. Germline-derived CDR1 and CDR2 are MNHEY and SVGAGI. This CDR3 comprises 14 residues. Trimming at V came to 5 bases and at J to 4 bases, leaving 7 bases not matched to a gene. CDR3 in amino acids: CASSPRGLGYGYTF. In DNA form, the CDR3 reads TGTGCCAGCAGTCCGAGGGGGCTCGGCTATGGCTACACCTTC.

This clonotype was found a few times. The chain recombines TRBV6-5 with TRBJ1-1; D not certain. This CDR3 spans 13 amino acids. Per germline, CDR1 MNHEY and CDR2 SVGAGI. The ends were cut back, 7 bases at V and 5 bases at J, with 14 bases in the middle. The CDR3 bases are TGTGCCAGCAATACTTCCGGCGGGACTGAAGCTTTCTTT. This gives the protein CASNTSGGTEAFF.

This clonotype was counted ten times or more. This sequence joins TRBV19 and TRBJ2-1; 9 positions match TRBD2. Germline V CDR1 and CDR2: LNHDA, SQIVND (reference sequence). With 5 bases clipped from V and 5 bases from J, the junction kept 13 bases outside the gene matches. The CDR3 totals 17 residues. CDR3 region: CASSLPPLAGINNEQFF. CDR3 bases: TGTGCCAGTAGTCTCCCCCCCCTAGCGGGGATTAACAATGAGCAGTTCTTC.

This clonotype was recorded once. The V call is TRBV7-2, the J call TRBJ2-1; D may be TRBD2 (7 bases). CDR1 and CDR2 from the germline V gene are SGHTA and FQGNSA. The V gene lost 1 base and the J gene lost 9 bases, with 19 bases spanning the gap. This CDR3 has 16 amino acids. This CDR3 reads CASSLEWGRELGEQFF. The CDR3 nucleotides are TGTGCCAGCAGCTTAGAATGGGGGCGGGAGTTGGGTGAGCAGTTCTTC.

The sample holds many counts of this clonotype. The chain combines TRBV29-1 with TRBJ1-4, with 7 bases matching TRBD1. The V gene's germline CDR1 is SQVTM and CDR2 ANQGSEA. The CDR3 extends over 12 amino acids. The trim removed 7 bases at V and 6 bases at J, leaving 5 bases unmatched. The DNA for the CDR3 is TGCAGCGCTAGACAGGGAGATGAAAAACTGTTTTTT. Its translation is CSARQGDEKLFF.

The table lists this clonotype with many counts. CDR3 amino acids: CASSFSQETQYF. DNA of the CDR3: TGCGCCAGCAGCTTCTCCCAAGAGACCCAGTACTTC. The V call is TRBV5-1, the J call TRBJ2-5; no firm D call. Trimming cost V 2 bases and J 1 base, with 3 bases left between them. Germline V gene lookup returns CDR1 SGHRS and CDR2 YFSETQ. The CDR3 loop spans 12 amino acids. The variable domain in full, completed from reference TRBV5-1 and TRBJ2-5, reads KAGVTQTPRYLIKTRGQQVTLSCSPISGHRSVSWYQQTPGQGLQFLFEYFSETQRNKGNFPGRFSGRQFSNSRSEMNVSTLELGDSALYLCASSFSQETQYFGPGTRLLVL.

The sample holds many counts of this clonotype. The chain employs TRBV3-1 and TRBJ1-1; D not resolved. Germline values: CDR1 LGHDT, CDR2 YNNKEL (reference sequence). The CDR3 runs 13 residues. The ends were cut back, 8 bases at V and 1 base at J, with 11 bases in the middle. CDR3 protein: CASAPSGNTEAFF. CDR3 coding DNA: TGTGCCAGCGCCCCCTCCGGGAACACTGAAGCTTTCTTT.

This clonotype showed up many times. The CDR3 DNA is TGTGCCAGCAGGGGGACTAGCGGGGGCGCCTACAATGAGCAGTTCTTC. Its translation: CASRGTSGGAYNEQFF. The rearrangement links TRBV6-5 to TRBJ2-1; 14 bases match TRBD2. CDR3 length: 16 residues. V shed 6 bases, J shed 2 bases, and the junction held 3 bases outside the gene matches. From germline, CDR1 is MNHEY and CDR2 SVGAGI.